This T cell receptor (beta chain) derives from a study of breast tumors, draining lymph nodes, adjacent tissues. Findings of the study overall: Tumor repertoires ranked between lymph nodes and nontumor tissue in diversity, with V and J gene preferences.

The CDR3 covers 12 residues. Germline trimming cut 0 bases from V and 12 bases from J; bases unmatched to any gene: 4. Germline CDR1 MGHRA, CDR2 YSYEKL. Samples came from axillary lymph nodes draining the breast cancer. Ten or more counts support this clonotype. Its antigen is as yet unknown. MiXCR, run by TCRdb on the multiplex PCR reads, gives a single entry per CDR3 protein. The sample has 120,000 to 150,000 distinct CDR3 sequences, over 25% seen once. Sequencing used axillary lymph node tissue. The V gene is TRBV4-1, the J gene TRBJ2-7, with 8 bases matching TRBD1. The sequence came from a female donor with breast cancer. Some clones in this sample may be carry-over from other donors' samples. Here the CDR3 reads CASSQDAGGRYV. CDR3 sequence (DNA): TGCGCCAGCAGCCAAGATGCAGGGGGCAGGTACGTC.